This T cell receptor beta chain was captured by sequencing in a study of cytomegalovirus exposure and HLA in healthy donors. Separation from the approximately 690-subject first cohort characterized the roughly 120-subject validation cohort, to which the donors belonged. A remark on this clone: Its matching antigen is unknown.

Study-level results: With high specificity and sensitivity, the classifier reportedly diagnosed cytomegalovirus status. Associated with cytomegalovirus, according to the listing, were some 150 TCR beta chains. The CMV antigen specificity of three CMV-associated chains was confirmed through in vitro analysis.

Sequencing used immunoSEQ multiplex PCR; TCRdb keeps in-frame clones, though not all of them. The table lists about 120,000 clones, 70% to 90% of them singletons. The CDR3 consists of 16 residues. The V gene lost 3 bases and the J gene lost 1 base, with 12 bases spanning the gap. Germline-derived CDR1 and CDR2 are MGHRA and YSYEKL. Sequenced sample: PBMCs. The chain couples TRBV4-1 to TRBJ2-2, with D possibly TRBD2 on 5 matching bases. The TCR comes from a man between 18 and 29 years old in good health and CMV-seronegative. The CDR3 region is CASSQSSAVNTGELFF. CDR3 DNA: TGCGCCAGCAGCCAGTCGTCAGCGGTGAACACCGGGGAGCTGTTTTTT.